The T cell receptor (beta chain) under discussion was sequenced for a study of response to subunit inactivated influenza vaccine. Study results and caveats: Only a handful of new T cells, the authors suggested, are recruited with each seasonal influenza vaccination.

TCRdb re-called the RT-PCR reads with MiXCR, one entry per CDR3 protein. The sample has 650,000 to 800,000 distinct CDR3 sequences, roughly 20% seen once. The V and J ends lost 6 bases and 5 bases respectively, with 17 bases between them. Germline V CDR1 and CDR2: SEHNR, FQNEAQ (reference sequence). The CDR3 totals 14 residues. There are a few counts of this clonotype. The target antigen is unknown. The source material was PBMCs from blood, sampled 5 to 6 days after vaccination. This clonotype was obtained from a man aged 45-65 years who received an inactivated influenza vaccine. J is TRBJ2-7 and V is TRBV7-9; unclear D gene. In DNA, the CDR3 is TGTGCCAGCAGGCCGCCCCTGGCTCGAAACGAGCAGTACTTC. This codes for CASRPPLARNEQYF.